This passage covers 16 T cell receptor beta chains from one sample sequenced in a study of cytomegalovirus exposure and HLA in healthy donors. Amplification used 60 Vbeta primers and 13 Jbeta primers. Repertoires were generated with immunoSEQ multiplex PCR, while TCRdb's copy carries only in-frame clones and drops some. The table lists around 130,000 clones, under 85% of them singletons. Specimen: PBMCs. These receptors all stem from a boy younger than 18 in good health and CMV-seronegative.

The CDR3 spells CASSQASGQLGETQYF. The CDR3 nucleotides are TGTGCCAGCAGCCAAGCATCCGGACAGTTGGGGGAGACCCAGTACTTC. The V gene is TRBV4-2, the J gene TRBJ2-5; tentative D call: TRBD1 (6 bases). The CDR3 contains 16 residues. Germline CDR1 reads LGHNA; CDR2 reads YNFKEQ. V dropped 1 base and J dropped 5 bases, with 17 bases sitting between them.

This chain joins TRBV28 and TRBJ1-2; 8 nucleotides align to TRBD1. V trimming: 4 bases; J trimming: 8 bases; junction bases outside the gene matches: 9. The CDR3 covers 14 residues. Germline V gives CDR1 MDHEN, CDR2 SYDVKM. The DNA of the CDR3 is TGTGCCAGCAGTTCCGGGACAGGTATGGAAGGCTACACCTTC. Translated, it gives CASSSGTGMEGYTF.

DNA for the CDR3: TGTGCCAGCAGTGGTGAGGGAGGGGAGCAGTTCTTC. Translating it yields CASSGEGGEQFF. The chain employs TRBV6-1 and TRBJ2-1; TRBD2 agrees at 7 bases. The length of the CDR3 is 12 residues. V gave up 4 bases and J gave up 10 bases; unmatched junction bases: 4. Germline V CDR1 and CDR2: MNHNS, SASEGT.

The V and J genes are TRBV4-3 and TRBJ2-1; TRBD2 aligns across 8 bases. Germline V CDR1 and CDR2: LGHNA, YSLEER. CDR3 length: 15 amino acids. Unmatched junction bases numbered 4, after V lost 0 bases and J lost 6 bases. The CDR3 loop reads CASSQDPLAGNEQFF. The DNA for the CDR3 is TGCGCCAGCAGCCAAGATCCGCTAGCGGGCAATGAGCAGTTCTTC.

The genes are TRBV6-5 and TRBJ1-2; tentative D call: TRBD1 (6 bases). The V end lost 5 bases, the J end lost 1 base, and 14 bases lay between the germline ends. This CDR3 has 15 amino acids. CDR1 is MNHEY, CDR2 SVGAGI, per germline. The CDR3: CASSQEQGFNYGYTF. In DNA form, the CDR3 reads TGTGCCAGCAGTCAGGAACAGGGATTTAACTATGGCTACACCTTC.

CDR3 nucleotides: TGTGCCAGCAGTAGGGACACAAACTACAATCAGCCCCAGCATTTT. It yields the protein CASSRDTNYNQPQHF. The chain joins TRBV6-1 to TRBJ1-5; TRBD1 might be the D (6 bases). V was pared by 5 bases and J by 3 bases, with 14 bases between. Germline loops: CDR1 MNHNS, CDR2 SASEGT. CDR3 length: 15 residues.

This clone was counted a few times. The rearrangement uses TRBV6-5 and TRBJ1-1; D perhaps matches TRBD1 (6 bases). Per the germline V gene, CDR1 is MNHEY and CDR2 is SVGAGI. Trimming took off 1 base at V and 8 bases at J, with 8 bases between the two ends. This CDR3 region has 12 residues. The CDR3 region has the DNA TGTGCCAGCAGTTACTTGCAGGGGGAAGCTTTCTTT. The encoded protein is CASSYLQGEAFF.

This clone was seen a single time. Other DNA sequences in the sample encode the same CDR3. The chain links TRBV9 to TRBJ2-3, with TRBD2 as a possible D gene (7 bases). The germline V gene encodes CDR1 SGDLS and CDR2 YYNGEE. V lost 0 bases and J lost 3, with 11 bases in between. This CDR3 has 15 residues. The CDR3 sequence: CASSVGGGGTDTQYF. Written as DNA, the CDR3 is TGTGCCAGCAGCGTAGGCGGGGGCGGGACAGATACGCAGTATTTT. The full variable domain, completed using reference TRBV9 and TRBJ2-3, is DSGVTQTPKHLITATGQRVTLRCSPRSGDLSVYWYQQSLDQGLQFLIQYYNGEERAKGNILERFSAQQFPDLHSELNLSSLELGDSALYFCASSVGGGGTDTQYFGPGTRLTVL.

V is TRBV19 and J is TRBJ2-5; 12 bases are shared with TRBD1. This CDR3 is 17 amino acids long. V was clipped by 5 bases and J by 5 bases; unmatched bases: 12. Germline CDR1 reads LNHDA; CDR2 reads SQIVND (reference sequence). The CDR3 DNA follows: TGTGCCAGTAGTTCGGAGGGGGGACAGGGGGCCCGGGAGACCCAGTACTTC. This codes for CASSSEGGQGARETQYF.

This clone was seen a handful of times. The chain carries TRBV6-1 and TRBJ1-1, with D uncertain. Germline values: CDR1 MNHNS, CDR2 SASEGT. This CDR3 contains 12 residues. With 5 bases removed from V and 1 base from J, the gap between germline ends came to 5 bases. The CDR3: CASSYWNTEAFF. CDR3 DNA sequence: TGTGCCAGCAGTTATTGGAACACTGAAGCTTTCTTT.

The chain recombines TRBV4-2 with TRBJ1-6; D unclear. This CDR3 contains 13 residues. CDR1 LGHNA and CDR2 YNFKEQ come from the germline V gene. V lost 1 base and J 10 bases, leaving 8 bases between the germline ends. Written as DNA, the CDR3 is TGTGCCAGCAGCCAAGCCCCTGGCTCACCCCTCCACTTT. It is translated as CASSQAPGSPLHF.

V and J are TRBV25-1 and TRBJ2-2; D is perhaps TRBD1 (7 bases). V lost 6 bases, J lost 1 base, and 12 bases lay in between. Germline CDR1 and CDR2: MGHDK and SYGVNS. The CDR3 is made up of 15 amino acids. In nucleotides, the CDR3 is TGTGCCAGCAGGGGGAGGACAGGGAACACCGGGGAGCTGTTTTTT. This sequence encodes CASRGRTGNTGELFF.

Only a few counts were recorded for this clone. The J gene is TRBJ1-5, the V gene TRBV6-6; the match to TRBD1 covers 8 bases. The CDR3 covers 15 residues. CDR1 and CDR2 (germline): MNHNY, SVGAGI (reference sequence). With 6 bases clipped from V and 4 bases from J, the junction kept 8 bases outside the gene matches. The CDR3 spells CASRAGTGGNQPQHF. CDR3 in DNA: TGTGCCAGCAGGGCCGGGACAGGTGGGAATCAGCCCCAGCATTTT.

This sequence joins TRBV5-1 and TRBJ1-1, with a tentative D call TRBD1 (6 bases). Trimming took 3 bases from V and 5 from J, leaving 11 bases between them. Germline V gene lookup returns CDR1 SGHRS and CDR2 YFSETQ. The CDR3 loop spans 13 amino acids. The CDR3, as DNA: TGCGCCAGCAGCTACAGGGTGTGGACTGAAGCTTTCTTT. This sequence encodes CASSYRVWTEAFF.

This clone was seen only once. The chain uses TRBV28 and TRBJ2-7; D is unresolved. Trimming pared 4 bases from V and 0 bases from J, leaving 10 bases between. Looked up from germline, CDR1 is MDHEN and CDR2 is SYDVKM. The CDR3 has 14 amino acids. CDR3 coding DNA: TGTGCCAGCAGTTCCTCGACTCTCTCCTACGAGCAGTACTTC. As protein: CASSSSTLSYEQYF. The whole variable domain, remainder taken from reference TRBV28 and TRBJ2-7, is DVKVTQSSRYLVKRTGEKVFLECVQDMDHENMFWYRQDPGLGLRLIYFSYDVKMKEKGDIPEGYSVSREKKERFSLILESASTNQTSMYLCASSSSTLSYEQYFGPGTRLTVT.

This clone was picked up one time. The rearrangement links TRBV27 to TRBJ2-1; 9 bases match TRBD1. The CDR3 loop spans 14 amino acids. Germline values: CDR1 MNHEY, CDR2 SMNVEV (reference sequence). Germline trimming cut 8 bases from V and 9 bases from J; bases unmatched to any gene: 11. In DNA, the CDR3 is TGTGCCAGCTCTGTGGACAGGGGACTCGGTGAGCAGTTCTTC. This codes for CASSVDRGLGEQFF.